These 30 T cell receptor beta chains were sequenced from one sample in a study of shared clonotypes between healthy human individuals. Using immunoSEQ multiplex PCR, the repertoire was profiled, and TCRdb retains in-frame clones only, with some absent. The data contain 2 million to 2.5 million clones, approximately 94% of them singletons. The sample was naive CD4+ T cells sorted from blood. Specified subset: CD45RA+ positively selected. The receptors derive from a man aged 18 to 29 in good health.

A note on this clone: Other nucleotide sequences in the sample specify the same CDR3. The rearrangement joins TRBV7-2 to TRBJ1-2; TRBD1 might be the D (6 bases). The CDR3 has 14 residues. V lost 1 base, J lost 4 bases, and 10 bases lay in between. Germline V lookup: CDR1 SGHTA, CDR2 FQGNSA. The CDR3 DNA is TGTGCCAGCAGCTTAGACAGGGTTGGCTATGGCTACACCTTC. Translation gives CASSLDRVGYGYTF.

The chain has TRBV6-4 and TRBJ1-1; TRBD1 is a possible D gene (5 bases). The CDR3 totals 15 residues. V lost 6 bases, J lost 1 base, and 15 bases lay in between. From germline, CDR1 is MRHNA and CDR2 SNTAGT. CDR3 nucleotide sequence: TGTGCCAGCAGGCGGTGGGGGATGGGGAACACTGAAGCTTTCTTT. Amino acids: CASRRWGMGNTEAFF.

In this sample, this clone turned up once. Here the CDR3 omits its conserved ending phenylalanine or tryptophan, so a read error is the likely source. The chain has TRBV25-1 and TRBJ1-1; TRBD1 is a possible D gene (5 bases). Trimming left V 3 bases short and J 2 bases short, with 16 bases between. Looked up from germline, CDR1 is MGHDK and CDR2 is SYGVNS. This CDR3 is 16 amino acids long. The CDR3 DNA follows: TGTGCCAGCAGTGAGGGGGGGGGACCACCCAACACTGAAGCTTTCCTT. Its translation: CASSEGGGPPNTEAFL.

V gene TRBV5-1 combines with J gene TRBJ1-2; D might be TRBD1 (5 bases). Germline loops: CDR1 SGHRS, CDR2 YFSETQ. V was shortened by 0 bases and J by 8 bases, with 11 bases between the two germline ends. This CDR3 region has 13 residues. The CDR3 spells CASSLAGDNGYTF. CDR3 bases: TGCGCCAGCAGCTTGGCGGGGGATAACGGCTACACCTTC. Filled out from reference TRBV5-1 and TRBJ1-2, the complete variable domain reads KAGVTQTPRYLIKTRGQQVTLSCSPISGHRSVSWYQQTPGQGLQFLFEYFSETQRNKGNFPGRFSGRQFSNSRSEMNVSTLELGDSALYLCASSLAGDNGYTFGSGTRLTVV.

This clone was seen a single time. This sample includes further DNA sequences coding for the same CDR3. The V gene is TRBV29-1, the J gene TRBJ1-1; 7 positions agree with TRBD1. The V segment lost 5 bases and the J segment 0 bases; nucleotides outside the gene matches: 3. The CDR3 length is 13 residues. Germline V gene data show CDR1 as SQVTM and CDR2 as ANQGSEA. The CDR3: CSVRGQLNTEAFF. CDR3 sequence (DNA): TGCAGCGTTCGGGGACAGTTGAACACTGAAGCTTTCTTT.

The chain couples TRBV4-2 to TRBJ2-5; 14 bases map to TRBD2. The CDR3 totals 17 residues. V lost 0 bases to trimming and J lost 5 bases; unmatched junction nucleotides: 5. Germline V gene data show CDR1 as LGHNA and CDR2 as YNFKEQ. The CDR3 sequence: CASSQEGLAGAGETQYF. CDR3 nucleotides: TGTGCCAGCAGCCAAGAGGGACTAGCGGGGGCCGGGGAGACCCAGTACTTC.

Comments on this clone: Other DNA sequences in this specimen translate into the identical CDR3. V and J are TRBV10-3 and TRBJ1-3; the D gene is possibly TRBD1 (5 bases). Trimming pared 0 bases from V and 3 bases from J, leaving 6 bases between. The CDR3 loop spans 14 amino acids. The germline CDR1 and CDR2 sequences are ENHRY and SYGVKD. The CDR3 region is CAISESGGGNTIYF. The CDR3 region has the DNA TGTGCCATCAGTGAGTCGGGGGGTGGAAACACCATATATTTT.

This chain joins TRBV11-2 and TRBJ1-1; no clear D gene. CDR3 size: 14 residues. Germline loops: CDR1 SGHAT, CDR2 FQNNGV. The V end lost 2 bases, the J end lost 6 bases, and 13 bases lay between the germline ends. The CDR3, as DNA: TGTGCCAGCAGCTTACTACGGGTTAGCCCTGAAGCTTTCTTT. Protein product: CASSLLRVSPEAFF.

The gene calls are TRBV4-1 and TRBJ1-2; D perhaps matches TRBD1 (5 bases). The CDR3 runs to 14 residues. Trimming removed 2 bases from V and 7 bases from J, with 14 bases in between. Germline CDR1 MGHRA, CDR2 YSYEKL. The CDR3 sequence is CASSQFATGGGYTF. In nucleotides, the CDR3 is TGCGCCAGCAGCCAATTCGCAACAGGTGGTGGCTACACCTTC.

This chain connects TRBV4-2 to TRBJ2-5; D might be TRBD1 (6 bases). V lost 4 bases to trimming and J lost 2 bases, with 11 bases between them. This CDR3 is built from 14 residues. CDR1 LGHNA and CDR2 YNFKEQ come from the germline V gene. The DNA of the CDR3 is TGTGCCAGCAGCCCGCCGGGACAACAAGAGACCCAGTACTTC. It encodes CASSPPGQQETQYF.

The chain joins TRBV7-3 to TRBJ2-7; weak D call: TRBD2 (6 bases). V was shortened by 2 bases and J by 6 bases, with 14 bases between the two germline ends. CDR3 length equals 14 residues. Looked up from germline, CDR1 is SGHTA and CDR2 is FQGTGA. CDR3 bases: TGTGCCAGCAGCTTACTTCCGGGGGAAGGCGAGCAGTACTTC. Its translation: CASSLLPGEGEQYF.

The CDR3 region is CASSLRWGQTYEQYF. DNA for the CDR3: TGCGCCAGCAGCTTGAGATGGGGTCAGACCTACGAGCAGTACTTC. V is TRBV5-1 and J is TRBJ2-7; D remains ambiguous. CDR1 is SGHRS, CDR2 YFSETQ, per germline. The V gene lost 1 base and the J gene lost 2 bases, with 13 bases spanning the gap. This CDR3 spans 15 amino acids.

The chain uses TRBV7-9 and TRBJ2-4; D may be TRBD2 (5 bases). Per germline, CDR1 SEHNR and CDR2 FQNEAQ (reference sequence). Trimming left V 1 base short and J 2 bases short, with 9 bases between. The CDR3 length is 15 residues. CDR3 bases: TGTGCCAGCAGCTTAGGCCGGGGTACCAAAAACATTCAGTACTTC. It is translated as CASSLGRGTKNIQYF.

The rearrangement joins TRBV2 to TRBJ2-3, with 14 bases matching TRBD2. The germline V gene has CDR1 SNHLY and CDR2 FYNNEI. The CDR3 extends over 18 amino acids. Germline trimming cut 8 bases from V and 6 bases from J; bases unmatched to any gene: 16. The CDR3 loop reads CASLLTPGTSGGKDTQYF. The CDR3 DNA reads TGTGCCAGCCTTCTTACCCCCGGGACTAGCGGGGGTAAGGATACGCAGTATTTT.

The CDR3 is CASSKDVAYEQYF. In DNA, the CDR3 is TGTGCCAGCTCCAAAGATGTTGCCTACGAGCAGTACTTC. The gene calls are TRBV18 and TRBJ2-7; D call uncertain. Germline-derived CDR1 and CDR2 are KGHSH and LQKENI. The CDR3 contains 13 residues. V was pared by 6 bases and J by 2 bases, with 11 bases between.

The V gene is TRBV30, the J gene TRBJ2-1, with TRBD2 matching 13 bases. This CDR3 spans 16 amino acids. Germline V gene sequence: CDR1 GTSNPN, CDR2 SVGIG (reference sequence). Trimming took 3 bases from V and 5 from J; bases not matched to a gene: 7. The CDR3 DNA is TGTGCCTGGAGAGAGGGACTAGCGGGAAAGAACAATGAGCAGTTCTTC. Protein: CAWREGLAGKNNEQFF.

This chain joins TRBV2 and TRBJ2-1, with D tentatively TRBD1 (6 bases). Trimming pared 5 bases from V and 4 bases from J, leaving 12 bases between. CDR1 is SNHLY and CDR2 is FYNNEI in the germline V gene. CDR3 length: 14 residues. The CDR3 region has the DNA TGTGCCAGCAGTTGGGACACACGATACAATGAGCAGTTCTTC. Protein product: CASSWDTRYNEQFF.

This rearrangement joins TRBV9 to TRBJ2-6, with D hard to call. The V and J ends lost 3 bases and 0 bases respectively, with 10 bases between them. CDR3 size: 16 residues. In germline, CDR1 is SGDLS, CDR2 YYNGEE. CDR3 nucleotide sequence: TGTGCCAGCAGCGCCGAGAGAAGCTCTGGGGCCAACGTCCTGACTTTC. This codes for CASSAERSSGANVLTF.

This clone turned up a few times. The rearrangement uses TRBV15 and TRBJ1-6; no definite D call. Germline V lookup: CDR1 LNHNV, CDR2 YYDKDF (reference sequence). V lost 1 base and J 11 bases, leaving 6 bases between the germline ends. This CDR3 has 12 amino acids. The CDR3 nucleotides are TGTGCCACCAGCAGAGGTGAAACACCCCTCCACTTT. Its translation is CATSRGETPLHF.

This clone is a singleton in its sample. The chain recombines TRBV28 with TRBJ2-1; the match to TRBD1 covers 9 bases. Germline CDR1 is MDHEN and CDR2 is SYDVKM. The CDR3 runs 13 residues. V dropped 7 bases and J dropped 5; count of bases not matched to a gene: 3. CDR3 in amino acids: CASKGQGDNEQFF. The CDR3 DNA follows: TGTGCCAGCAAGGGACAGGGTGACAATGAGCAGTTCTTC.

The V call is TRBV27, the J call TRBJ2-7, with 8 bases fitting TRBD2. Looked up from germline, CDR1 is MNHEY and CDR2 is SMNVEV (reference sequence). The V segment lost 4 bases and the J segment 0 bases; nucleotides outside the gene matches: 5. The CDR3 has 15 residues. The CDR3 is CASSSLAGSSYEQYF. The CDR3 DNA sequence: TGTGCCAGCAGTTCATTAGCGGGAAGCTCCTACGAGCAGTACTTC.

This clone was observed a single time. The V call is TRBV9, the J call TRBJ1-1, with D tentatively TRBD1 (5 bases). Trimming cost V 4 bases and J 0 bases, with 10 bases left between them. CDR1 and CDR2 (germline): SGDLS, YYNGEE. The CDR3 is 14 amino acids. The CDR3 sequence is CASSIGGVNTEAFF. CDR3 nucleotides: TGTGCCAGCAGCATCGGGGGGGTGAACACTGAAGCTTTCTTT.

The chain combines TRBV9 with TRBJ2-7; 7 bases map to TRBD2. V trimming: 4 bases; J trimming: 3 bases; junction bases outside the gene matches: 7. CDR1 and CDR2 from the germline V gene are SGDLS and YYNGEE. The CDR3 contains 14 residues. CDR3 amino acids: CASSPRTRVYEQYF. The CDR3 region has the DNA TGTGCCAGCAGCCCTAGGACTAGAGTCTACGAGCAGTACTTC.

A single count supports this clone. The chain recombines TRBV5-1 with TRBJ2-3; D remains unclear. V was trimmed by 0 bases and J by 1 base, leaving 9 bases between them. The CDR3 length is 15 residues. Germline assignment: CDR1 SGHRS and CDR2 YFSETQ. CDR3 sequence reads: CASSLALSRTDTQYF. DNA of the CDR3: TGCGCCAGCAGCTTGGCTCTGAGCCGCACAGATACGCAGTATTTT.

V and J are TRBV11-3 and TRBJ2-5; TRBD2 matches at 8 bases. V trimming: 2 bases; J trimming: 4 bases; junction bases outside the gene matches: 6. Per germline, CDR1 SGHNT and CDR2 YENEEA. This CDR3 is 15 amino acids long. The CDR3 DNA reads as TGTGCCAGCAGCTTACTTCCTAGCGGGTCAGAGACCCAGTACTTC. Its translation is CASSLLPSGSETQYF.

The chain employs TRBV5-6 and TRBJ1-1, with D perhaps TRBD1 (5 bases). From germline, CDR1 is SGHDT and CDR2 YYEEEE. This CDR3 comprises 13 residues. Trimming took off 5 bases at V and 2 bases at J, with 10 bases between the two ends. The CDR3 is CASSRDLNTEAFF. CDR3 bases: TGTGCCAGCAGTAGGGACTTAAACACTGAAGCTTTCTTT.

The chain couples TRBV9 to TRBJ2-2; no definite D call. This CDR3 region has 13 residues. Germline V gives CDR1 SGDLS, CDR2 YYNGEE. V lost 0 bases, J lost 6 bases, and 6 bases lay in between. The CDR3 spells CASSVDQPGELFF. For the CDR3, the DNA is TGTGCCAGCAGCGTAGACCAGCCCGGGGAGCTGTTTTTT.

V is TRBV5-1 and J is TRBJ2-7; TRBD2 matches 9 bases. This CDR3 has 15 amino acids. Germline V gives CDR1 SGHRS, CDR2 YFSETQ. The trim removed 4 bases at V and 0 bases at J, leaving 5 bases unmatched. CDR3 residues: CASSISGSSSYEQYF. CDR3 DNA: TGCGCCAGCAGCATTAGCGGGAGCAGCTCCTACGAGCAGTACTTC.

The chain combines TRBV2 with TRBJ1-2, with D unresolved. V was trimmed by 10 bases and J by 5 bases, leaving 11 bases between them. This CDR3 region has 11 residues. Germline loops: CDR1 SNHLY, CDR2 FYNNEI. The CDR3 here is CAIGGLYGYTF. CDR3 nucleotide sequence: TGTGCCATCGGAGGACTGTATGGCTACACCTTC.

The chain links TRBV15 to TRBJ2-7, with D possibly called TRBD1 or TRBD2 (5 bases each). Germline V gene lookup returns CDR1 LNHNV and CDR2 YYDKDF (reference sequence). The CDR3 length is 14 residues. V was pared by 0 bases and J by 6 bases, with 12 bases between. CDR3 nucleotide sequence: TGTGCCACCAGCAGAGATAGTTGGGGGACCGAGCAGTACTTC. This sequence encodes CATSRDSWGTEQYF.